One TCR beta chain is described in this entry. The data originate from a study of CD8 T cells in Susac syndrome. Trimming shortened V by 6 bases and J by 1 base, and 12 bases separated the two germline ends. Germline assignment: CDR1 DFQATT and CDR2 SNEGSKA (reference sequence). This CDR3 comprises 13 residues. Random hexamers were used to reverse transcribe an amount of about 0.45 to 1 ug RNA. TCR beta CDR3 was amplified by immunoSEQ multiplex PCR. This amplification extended across 54 Vbeta and 13 Jbeta segments. MiXCR, run by TCRdb on the immunoSEQ multiplex PCR reads, gives a single entry per CDR3 protein. The sample consists of more than 200,000 distinct CDR3 sequences, about 94% of them appearing once.

The rearrangement uses TRBV20-1 and TRBJ1-1; a possible D gene is TRBD1 (5 bases). What was sequenced was CD4+ T cells from PBMCs. This TCR was sampled from a human donor with Susac syndrome. This CDR3 reads CSAQGRRNTEAFF. The DNA for the CDR3 is TGCAGTGCCCAGGGACGGAGGAACACTGAAGCTTTCTTT.